This T cell receptor beta chain originates from a study of shared clonotypes between healthy human individuals. Per the original data handling: With immunoSEQ giving junction-only sequences and no quality scores, filtering differed. The table came from immunoSEQ multiplex PCR; TCRdb's copy has only in-frame clones and leaves some out. The V and J calls and clone size come from that table; D and trimming were worked out from the DNA. The sample consists of under 1,100,000 clones, around 78% of them appearing once. The CDR3 runs 15 residues. Looked up from germline, CDR1 is LNHNV and CDR2 is YYDKDF (reference sequence). The V and J ends lost 1 base and 0 bases respectively, with 9 bases between them.

The sequencing sample was made of memory CD4+ T cells from PBMCs. Subset denoted: CD45RA-negative fraction. The receptor was derived from a young man in good health. Some clones in this sample may be carry-over from other donors' samples. The chain is built from TRBV15 and TRBJ1-1; no firm D call. CDR3 protein: CATSRGVVLNTEAFF. The DNA of the CDR3 is TGTGCCACCAGCAGAGGGGTCGTTCTGAACACTGAAGCTTTCTTT.